The 11 T cell receptor beta chains in this list originate from one sample, sequenced in a study of blood T cell repertoires in COVID-19. Repertoires were generated with immunoSEQ multiplex PCR, while TCRdb's copy carries only in-frame clones and drops some. The sample yields around 250,000 clones, roughly 85% seen once. The sample was peripheral blood. The receptor set was obtained from a woman aged 18-29 years with acute or convalescent COVID-19.

V is TRBV15 and J is TRBJ1-5, with 9 bases matching TRBD1. The CDR3 contains 15 residues. Trimming removed 1 base from V and 6 bases from J; junction bases left unmatched: 4. The germline CDR1 and CDR2 sequences are LNHNV and YYDKDF (reference sequence). DNA of the CDR3: TGTGCCACCAGCAGAGGACAGGGGGAAGTTCAGCCCCAGCATTTT. This sequence encodes CATSRGQGEVQPQHF.

This rearrangement joins TRBV5-5 to TRBJ2-7; possibly TRBD1 for D (6 bases). Germline CDR1 SGHKS, CDR2 YYEKEE (reference sequence). V lost 4 bases, J lost 2 bases, and 10 bases lay in between. This CDR3 has 13 residues. The CDR3 DNA sequence: TGTGCCAGCAGCCTATGGACAGCCTACGAGCAGTACTTC. Translation gives CASSLWTAYEQYF.

Here the CDR3 reads CASSLQASGRLRNEQFF. The DNA of the CDR3 is TGTGCCAGCAGTTTACAGGCTAGCGGGCGACTGCGGAATGAGCAGTTCTTC. The chain recombines TRBV28 with TRBJ2-1; the match to TRBD2 covers 8 bases. CDR3 size: 17 residues. The V and J ends lost 2 bases and 7 bases, in that order; junction bases with no gene match: 13. The germline gives CDR1 MDHEN, CDR2 SYDVKM.

This clone appeared a few times. The V gene is TRBV11-1, the J gene TRBJ2-7; 10 bases fit TRBD2. Germline V gene lookup returns CDR1 SGHAT and CDR2 FQDESV (reference sequence). The CDR3 has 15 residues. After removal of 5 bases from V and 2 bases from J, the junction contained 6 bases not matched to a gene. CDR3 coding DNA: TGTGCCAGCAGCAAGAGCGGGAGGGCCCCCTACGAGCAGTACTTC. This encodes CASSKSGRAPYEQYF.

The V call is TRBV12-5, the J call TRBJ2-1; a weak D match, TRBD2 (6 bases). Deletions cut 3 bases from V and 7 bases from J, with 13 bases between. Germline assignment: CDR1 LGHNT and CDR2 FRNRAP. This CDR3 is built from 14 residues. The CDR3 here is CASGLRAGNNEQFF. As DNA, the CDR3 is TGTGCTAGTGGTTTACGGGCGGGAAATAATGAGCAGTTCTTC.

The chain employs TRBV29-1 and TRBJ1-2; no clear D. CDR1 SQVTM and CDR2 ANQGSEA come from the germline V gene. Trimming removed 4 bases at V and 4 bases at J, with 10 bases between. The CDR3 contains 12 residues. The CDR3 region has the DNA TGCAGCGTTGTAGACCGGAGCTATGGCTACACCTTC. Encoded protein: CSVVDRSYGYTF.

This chain connects TRBV6-5 to TRBJ2-7; possible D gene TRBD2, 6 bases. The germline V gene has CDR1 MNHEY and CDR2 SVGAGI. Trimming stripped 2 bases from V and 7 bases from J, with 9 bases between. The CDR3 has 12 residues. The DNA of the CDR3 is TGTGCCAGCAGTTACGGGGGGAGGGAGCAGTACTTC. It encodes CASSYGGREQYF.

The chain's CDR3 is CASSIGGTPYEQYF. CDR3 nucleotides: TGTGCCAGTAGTATAGGTGGGACACCCTACGAGCAGTACTTC. The chain employs TRBV19 and TRBJ2-7; weak D call: TRBD1 (6 bases). V lost 1 base and J lost 2, with 9 bases in between. From germline, CDR1 is LNHDA and CDR2 SQIVND (reference sequence). The CDR3 loop spans 14 amino acids.

This clone appeared once. V usage is TRBV18 and J usage is TRBJ1-6; D gene uncertain. In germline, CDR1 is KGHSH, CDR2 LQKENI. This CDR3 has 16 residues. Trimming cost V 1 base and J 0 bases, with 7 bases left between them. The CDR3 DNA follows: TGTGCCAGCTCACCACAAGCCGCCTCCTATAATTCACCCCTCCACTTT. Protein sequence: CASSPQAASYNSPLHF.

The chain carries TRBV9 and TRBJ2-2, with 11 bases that match TRBD2. This CDR3 has 15 residues. Germline V lookup: CDR1 SGDLS, CDR2 YYNGEE. V was pared by 4 bases and J by 5 bases, with 4 bases of the junction left unmatched. The CDR3 nucleotides read TGTGCCAGCAGCACCCGACTAGCGGGAACCGGGGAGCTGTTTTTT. It encodes CASSTRLAGTGELFF.

The gene calls are TRBV9 and TRBJ1-2; TRBD1 matches at 8 bases. The germline CDR1 and CDR2 sequences are SGDLS and YYNGEE. The trim removed 4 bases at V and 7 bases at J, leaving 3 bases unmatched. The CDR3 extends over 12 amino acids. In DNA form, the CDR3 reads TGTGCCAGCAGCCAGGACAGGGTTGGCTACACCTTC. Residues: CASSQDRVGYTF.